In this sample, the clone carrying this TCR beta chain turned up once. Its antigen remains unknown. The record originates from a study of siplizumab effects on memory and regulatory T cells. The CDR3 length is 15 residues. In germline, CDR1 is MGHDK, CDR2 SYGVNS. Unmatched junction bases numbered 11, after V lost 6 bases and J lost 4 bases. Regarding the study as a whole: Most proliferating CD4+ or CD8+ clones, roughly 75-96%, had no naive or memory assignment. Naive T cells looked more diverse than memory cells, and they looked like major contributors to the alloresponse. Siplizumab cultures yielded proliferating Tregs whose suppressive function was not confirmed.

For every sample, 75,000 to 100,000 TCR templates were assayed. Data came from immunoSEQ multiplex PCR; TCRdb stores just in-frame clones and leaves some out. The sample includes about 100,000 clones, about nine tenths seen only once; the top ten take about 11%. The V call is TRBV25-1, the J call TRBJ2-5; 7 bases fit TRBD2. The sequenced sample was non-Treg CD4+ T cells sorted from blood. The origin of this receptor is a human donor in good health. The chain's CDR3 is CASSGSLAISETQYF. The CDR3 nucleotides are TGTGCCAGCAGCGGTTCACTAGCGATCTCAGAGACCCAGTACTTC.